This TCR beta chain was retrieved from a study of Ad26.COV2.S vaccination and SARS-CoV-2 variants. Looking at the study overall: Doses of Ad26.COV2.S were injected into muscle once or twice, 56 days apart.

CDR1 and CDR2 (germline): MNHEY, SVGAGI. Trimming took 5 bases from V and 5 from J; bases not matched to a gene: 8. The CDR3 contains 14 residues. Profiled with immunoSEQ multiplex PCR; TCRdb holds only in-frame clones, not every one. The sample includes roughly 300,000 clones, around 89% of them seen just once. In the case of this clone: What it binds is unknown.

This sample's treatment: about 20 received Ad26.COV2.S at low or high dose, single or two shots; about five received placebo; per-sample allocation not given. Specimen acquisition occurred on day 63 following the initial vaccine or placebo injection. It was an adult aged 18-55 years in Boston who was the donor. Study-wide results and limits: Reportedly, spike-specific CD8+ and CD4+ T cell responses achieved substantial breadth once vaccination had taken place. Researchers reported similar non-spike TCR breadth in vaccine and placebo recipients.

The chain joins TRBV6-5 to TRBJ2-7; 8 bases agree with TRBD2. The receptor was isolated from a person aged 18-65 years who received the Ad26.COV2.S COVID-19 vaccine or a placebo. The material sequenced was peripheral blood, taken in a trial of Ad26.COV2.S vaccine versus placebo. The DNA of the CDR3 is TGTGCCAGCAGTACCCAGCGGGGGAGCCACGAGCAGTACTTC. Protein sequence: CASSTQRGSHEQYF.